This TCR beta chain was sequenced during a study of T-cell reconstitution after alpha-beta-depleted transplantation in children. This clonotype was picked up many times. The CDR3 runs to 15 residues. J was trimmed by 7 bases and V by 7 bases; bases with no gene match: 14. Per germline, CDR1 SQVTM and CDR2 ANQGSEA. The authors prepared the TCRbeta library with unique molecular identifiers. Using its own MiXCR run on the PCR reads, TCRdb lists one record per CDR3 protein. The sample contains 200,000 to 300,000 distinct CDR3 sequences, about 11% of which appear only once. The receptor was derived from a human donor who donated a stem cell graft to a child with acute lymphoblastic leukemia. This chain uses TRBV29-1 with TRBJ2-1; 9 bases are a match to TRBD2. This specimen consisted of PBMCs from the stem cell graft donor, obtained from the stem cell graft. The CDR3 region has the DNA TGCAGCGCCCCCCCCGAGCGGGGGGCTGGAAATGAGCAGTTCTTC. Translation: CSAPPERGAGNEQFF.